This TCR beta chain came from a study of molecular identifiers for immune sequencing clone quantification. Trimming shortened V by 0 bases and J by 0 bases, and 3 bases separated the two germline ends. Germline assignment: CDR1 LNHDA and CDR2 SQIVND (reference sequence). The CDR3 sequence is 15 residues long. When naive CD8 T cells were sorted, they were gated as CD8+CD4-CCR7+CD45RA+. Each CDR3 protein is one row after TCRdb ran MiXCR on the PCR reads. The sample includes around 470,000 distinct CDR3 sequences, 20% to 25% of them seen just once. This clonotype was seen a few times. The sample was naive CD8+ T cells from blood, with Jurkat cell RNA spiked in. The subset was: FACS-sorted CD8+CD4-CCR7+CD45RA+ naive T cells. The receptor was derived from a human donor in good health. Some libraries in this study had Jurkat cell RNA spiked in. J is TRBJ2-6 and V is TRBV19; D is unresolved. The CDR3 DNA reads as TGTGCCAGTAGTATAGATGACTCTGGGGCCAACGTCCTGACTTTC. Its translation: CASSIDDSGANVLTF.